The source of this T cell receptor beta chain is a study of CD8 T cells in ankylosing spondylitis. The authors made TCR beta libraries by quantitative 5'-RACE with molecular barcodes. Each CDR3 protein is one row after TCRdb ran MiXCR on the 5' RACE reads. The table includes fewer than 550,000 distinct CDR3 sequences, approximately 5% detected once. Study findings and constraints: Significant enrichment of disease-linked clones was reported in matched ankylosing spondylitis synovial fluid. A TCR beta motif of 8 or 9 highly homologous variants appeared characteristic of ankylosing spondylitis blood. Reactive arthritis synovial fluid and blood were previously reported to contain some motif variants.

This clonotype was seen many times. The target antigen is unknown. CDR1 is SQVTM, CDR2 ANQGSEA, per germline. The CDR3 has 12 residues. With 1 base removed from V and 6 bases from J, the gap between germline ends came to 8 bases. The sequence derives from a male donor with ankylosing spondylitis. Sequenced: blood, either unsorted or a sorted T cell fraction (not recorded which). V usage is TRBV29-1 and J usage is TRBJ2-3; D remains unclear. CDR3 DNA: TGCAGCGTTGAAGTGTACCGTGATACGCAGTATTTT. It encodes CSVEVYRDTQYF.